One sample yielded the 27 T cell receptor beta chains listed below, sequenced in a study of blood T cells in healthy people across ages. The second PCR ran about 7 to 12 cycles with a sample-barcoded 5' primer and J-beta primers. Each CDR3 protein is one row after TCRdb ran MiXCR on the 5' RACE reads. The sample records 1.5 million to 2 million distinct CDR3 sequences, approximately 40% being singletons. Sequences were obtained from blood. These receptors were obtained from a human donor in good health.

The chain employs TRBV2 and TRBJ1-2; possibly TRBD1 for D (6 bases). V gave up 8 bases and J gave up 6 bases, with 13 bases separating them. Germline values: CDR1 SNHLY, CDR2 FYNNEI. This CDR3 comprises 12 residues. CDR3 loop: CASQPGQHGYTF. The CDR3 nucleotides read TGTGCCAGCCAACCGGGACAACATGGCTACACCTTC.

This clonotype was detected a few times. The V call is TRBV4-1, the J call TRBJ2-4; the D is unclear. Germline V gene sequence: CDR1 MGHRA, CDR2 YSYEKL. The germline V and J ends were trimmed by 3 bases and 13 bases, with 16 bases remaining between them. The CDR3 totals 13 residues. This CDR3 is CASSQTENNEQYF. The CDR3 bases are TGCGCCAGCAGCCAGACGGAGAACAATGAGCAGTACTTC.

This clonotype was found many times. The chain carries TRBV28 and TRBJ2-7; D is undetermined. Germline assignment: CDR1 MDHEN and CDR2 SYDVKM. The CDR3 totals 14 residues. V lost 1 base and J 2 bases, leaving 9 bases between the germline ends. The CDR3 here is CASSLLSLTYEQYF. Written as DNA, the CDR3 is TGTGCCAGCAGTTTATTATCCCTGACCTACGAGCAGTACTTC.

With regard to this clonotype: One end of the junction fails to match germline, which may point to a read error. V usage is TRBV10-3 and J usage is TRBJ2-1; perhaps TRBD1 as D (5 bases). Germline lookup yields CDR1 ENHRY and CDR2 SYGVKD. The CDR3 has 16 amino acids. CDR3 amino acids: CTISESVGRGSQEQFF. The CDR3 bases are TGTACCATCAGTGAGTCGGTGGGTAGGGGCTCTCAGGAGCAGTTCTTC.

This rearrangement joins TRBV4-2 to TRBJ2-5, with TRBD2 identical over 10 bases. Germline CDR1 and CDR2: LGHNA and YNFKEQ. This CDR3 has 17 residues. J lost 2 bases, V lost 4 bases, and 10 bases had no gene match. DNA of the CDR3: TGTGCCAGCAGCCTTACCGTCTCTAGCGGGGGTCAAGAGACCCAGTACTTC. Amino acids: CASSLTVSSGGQETQYF.

This clonotype came up a few times. The chain is built from TRBV6-2 or TRBV6-3 and TRBJ2-7; possibly TRBD1 for D (6 bases). Germline values: CDR1 MNHEY, CDR2 SVGEGT. V lost 2 bases to trimming and J lost 2 bases, with 13 bases between them. The CDR3 loop spans 15 amino acids. The CDR3 region is CASSYGQSRTYEQYF. Written as DNA, the CDR3 is TGTGCCAGCAGTTACGGACAGAGCAGGACCTACGAGCAGTACTTC.

This clonotype was observed a few times. The genes are TRBV28 and TRBJ2-7; tentatively, D is TRBD1 or TRBD2 (5 bases each). V was cut by 3 bases and J by 0 bases, with 9 bases left in between. Looked up from germline, CDR1 is MDHEN and CDR2 is SYDVKM. The CDR3 totals 14 residues. CDR3 nucleotides: TGTGCCAGCAGTTTTGGGGGACCCTCCTACGAGCAGTACTTC. Translating it yields CASSFGGPSYEQYF.

The CDR3 DNA follows: TGTGCCAGCACCCAGACAGGGCGGACCGGGGAGCTGTTTTTT. It codes for CASTQTGRTGELFF. This chain joins TRBV25-1 and TRBJ2-2; TRBD1 agrees at 7 bases. Unmatched junction bases numbered 7, after V lost 7 bases and J lost 5 bases. The CDR3 extends over 14 amino acids. Per germline, CDR1 MGHDK and CDR2 SYGVNS.

About this clonotype: Mismatch with germline at one junction end may stem from a read error. The chain is built from TRBV5-1 and TRBJ2-1; D possibly matches TRBD1 or TRBD2 (5 bases each). Germline CDR1 reads SGHRS; CDR2 reads YFSETQ. This CDR3 spans 14 amino acids. The CDR3 sequence: CASSPQGDSNERFF. DNA for the CDR3: TGCGCCAGCAGCCCGCAGGGAGACTCCAATGAGCGGTTCTTC.

A few counts support this clonotype. The gene calls are TRBV5-1 and TRBJ2-5, with TRBD1 as a possible D gene (6 bases). V lost 5 bases and J 2 bases, leaving 16 bases between the germline ends. The CDR3 covers 15 residues. Germline-derived CDR1 and CDR2 are SGHRS and YFSETQ. CDR3: CASSPGATAQETQYF. Here the CDR3 DNA reads TGCGCCAGCAGTCCAGGGGCTACAGCGCAAGAGACCCAGTACTTC.

The chain uses TRBV12-3 or TRBV12-4 and TRBJ1-1; 8 bases are a match to TRBD1. Losses at the gene ends were 6 bases for V and 5 bases for J; bases not matched to a gene: 11. The CDR3 runs to 15 residues. CDR3 sequence reads: CASRPGAGGVTEAFF. The CDR3 bases are TGTGCCAGCAGACCTGGGGCAGGGGGCGTAACTGAAGCTTTCTTT.

This chain uses TRBV6-5 with TRBJ2-1, with D perhaps matching TRBD2 (6 bases). CDR1 is MNHEY, CDR2 SVGAGI, per germline. The CDR3 has 15 amino acids. The V and J ends lost 5 bases and 7 bases respectively, with 18 bases between them. The CDR3 loop reads CASSTTRDSGNEQFF. The CDR3 bases are TGTGCCAGCAGTACCACCCGGGACTCAGGAAATGAGCAGTTCTTC.

The chain combines TRBV7-2 with TRBJ1-2, with D possibly matching TRBD1 (5 bases). The CDR3 sequence is 13 residues long. Trimming took off 5 bases at V and 8 bases at J, with 15 bases between the two ends. The germline CDR1 and CDR2 sequences are SGHTA and FQGNSA. CDR3 loop: CASSRQRAVGYTF. The CDR3, as DNA: TGTGCCAGCAGCCGACAGAGGGCAGTAGGCTACACCTTC.

To note about this clonotype: One end of the junction is discordant with germline, which a read error may explain. The gene calls are TRBV6-1 and TRBJ2-5, with D perhaps TRBD2 (6 bases). Near its end, the DNA agrees better with TRBJ2-7, so the J call may be wrong. The germline V gene has CDR1 MNHNS and CDR2 SASEGT. The CDR3 consists of 13 residues. As DNA, the CDR3 is TGTGCCAGCAGCCTCAGGGACTCCTGCGAGCAGTACTTC. It is translated as CASSLRDSCEQYF.

The J gene is TRBJ2-3, the V gene TRBV3-1, with 7 bases lining up with TRBD1. The CDR3 is 15 residues long. The trim removed 8 bases at V and 6 bases at J, leaving 14 bases unmatched. CDR1 and CDR2 (germline): LGHDT, YNNKEL (reference sequence). The CDR3 sequence: CASGRGTADPDTQYF. Here the CDR3 DNA reads TGTGCCAGCGGGCGAGGGACAGCGGACCCGGATACGCAGTATTTT.

The gene calls are TRBV5-6 and TRBJ2-1, with D perhaps matching TRBD2 (5 bases). The germline CDR1 and CDR2 sequences are SGHDT and YYEEEE. The CDR3 is 16 residues long. Trimming removed 5 bases from V and 6 bases from J, with 21 bases in between. This CDR3 reads CASRPNGMWARNEQFF. In DNA form, the CDR3 reads TGTGCCAGCAGACCGAACGGGATGTGGGCTCGCAATGAGCAGTTCTTC.

This clonotype was seen only a few times. The DNA of the CDR3 is TGTGCCAGCAGCGCGGACACTGAGCAGTTCTTC. This gives the protein CASSADTEQFF. This chain links TRBV9 with TRBJ2-1, with TRBD1 as a possible D gene (5 bases). Per the germline V gene, CDR1 is SGDLS and CDR2 is YYNGEE. V was trimmed by 3 bases and J by 9 bases, leaving 7 bases between them. The length of the CDR3 is 11 residues.

The sample holds a few counts of this clonotype. The chain links TRBV28 to TRBJ1-2; possible D gene TRBD1, 6 bases. This CDR3 has 19 residues. Germline lookup yields CDR1 MDHEN and CDR2 SYDVKM. V was pared by 4 bases and J by 4 bases, with 28 bases between. This CDR3 reads CASSSPNPGQGRAGYGYTF. DNA of the CDR3: TGTGCCAGCAGTTCCCCAAACCCGGGACAAGGCCGGGCAGGCTATGGCTACACCTTC.

The chain uses TRBV7-2 and TRBJ2-3; 7 positions match TRBD1. The CDR3 is 16 residues long. The J segment lost 1 base and the V segment lost 0 bases, leaving 4 bases of the junction unmatched. Germline loops: CDR1 SGHTA, CDR2 FQGNSA. This CDR3 reads CASSLAGRGRTDTQYF. The CDR3 DNA is TGTGCCAGCAGCTTAGCGGGTAGGGGGCGCACAGATACGCAGTATTTT. Variable domain in full (rest from reference TRBV7-2 and TRBJ2-3): GAGVSQSPSNKVTEKGKDVELRCDPISGHTALYWYRQSLGQGLEFLIYFQGNSAPDKSGLPSDRFSAERTGGSVSTLTIQRTQQEDSAVYLCASSLAGRGRTDTQYFGPGTRLTVL.

This clonotype was seen only a few times. The V and J genes are TRBV5-1 and TRBJ2-3; 8 bases align to TRBD1. The CDR3 extends over 18 amino acids. V lost 3 bases and J lost 1; bases outside the gene matches: 13. Looked up from germline, CDR1 is SGHRS and CDR2 is YFSETQ. CDR3 coding DNA: TGCGCCAGCAGCTCCCGGGACAGGTTATCGACTGGCACAGATACGCAGTATTTT. This codes for CASSSRDRLSTGTDTQYF.

J is TRBJ2-1 and V is TRBV27, with TRBD2 matching over 12 bases. The J segment lost 4 bases and the V segment lost 4 bases, leaving 8 bases of the junction unmatched. The CDR3 runs to 17 residues. Germline assignment: CDR1 MNHEY and CDR2 SMNVEV (reference sequence). CDR3 coding DNA: TGTGCCAGCAGTTCTCGGACTAGCGGGGTACAGTACAATGAGCAGTTCTTC. This translates into CASSSRTSGVQYNEQFF.

This clonotype was detected only a few times. V gene TRBV6-6 combines with J gene TRBJ1-1; D may be TRBD1 (5 bases). There are 13 residues in the CDR3. Germline V lookup: CDR1 MNHNY, CDR2 SVGAGI (reference sequence). CDR3 loop: CATWGGWGTEAFF. The CDR3 DNA reads TGTGCTACCTGGGGGGGGTGGGGCACTGAAGCTTTCTTT.

This clonotype has a handful of counts. The chain has TRBV20-1 and TRBJ2-7, with D maybe TRBD1 (6 bases). V shed 0 bases and J shed 3 bases, with 15 bases lying between them. The germline gives CDR1 DFQATT, CDR2 SNEGSKA (reference sequence). The CDR3 is 15 amino acids. The CDR3: CSARDWGIQGYEQYF. CDR3 nucleotides: TGCAGTGCTAGAGATTGGGGTATACAGGGCTACGAGCAGTACTTC.

This clonotype was picked up many times. V and J are TRBV20-1 and TRBJ1-5; 8 bases match TRBD1. J gave up 0 bases and V 2 bases, and 0 bases lay outside the gene matches. There are 14 residues in the CDR3. Germline CDR1 and CDR2: DFQATT and SNEGSKA (reference sequence). The CDR3 protein is CSARQGASNQPQHF. The CDR3 DNA sequence: TGCAGTGCTAGACAGGGGGCTAGCAATCAGCCCCAGCATTTT.

The V and J genes are TRBV12-3 or TRBV12-4 and TRBJ1-5; D unclear. With 6 bases removed from V and 0 bases from J, the gap between germline ends came to 12 bases. The CDR3 is 15 amino acids. In DNA form, the CDR3 reads TGTGCCAGCAGCAACGGGGATTATAGCAATCAGCCCCAGCATTTT. Amino acids: CASSNGDYSNQPQHF.

This clonotype was counted a few times. One end of the junction is discordant with germline, which a read error may explain. The chain joins TRBV27 to TRBJ2-1, with 11 positions matching TRBD2. Germline CDR1 MNHEY, CDR2 SMNVEV (reference sequence). The CDR3 length is 16 residues. The CDR3 loop reads CASSSGLAGSCNEQFF. CDR3 DNA: TGTGCCAGCAGTTCCGGACTAGCGGGCTCCTGCAATGAGCAGTTCTTC.

This clonotype has just a few counts. The chain recombines TRBV20-1 with TRBJ1-2; D unresolved. This CDR3 comprises 11 residues. CDR1 is DFQATT, CDR2 SNEGSKA, per germline (reference sequence). Trimming stripped 5 bases from V and 3 bases from J, with 7 bases between. The CDR3 reads CSADSYYGYTF. CDR3 bases: TGCAGTGCTGATTCCTACTATGGCTACACCTTC.